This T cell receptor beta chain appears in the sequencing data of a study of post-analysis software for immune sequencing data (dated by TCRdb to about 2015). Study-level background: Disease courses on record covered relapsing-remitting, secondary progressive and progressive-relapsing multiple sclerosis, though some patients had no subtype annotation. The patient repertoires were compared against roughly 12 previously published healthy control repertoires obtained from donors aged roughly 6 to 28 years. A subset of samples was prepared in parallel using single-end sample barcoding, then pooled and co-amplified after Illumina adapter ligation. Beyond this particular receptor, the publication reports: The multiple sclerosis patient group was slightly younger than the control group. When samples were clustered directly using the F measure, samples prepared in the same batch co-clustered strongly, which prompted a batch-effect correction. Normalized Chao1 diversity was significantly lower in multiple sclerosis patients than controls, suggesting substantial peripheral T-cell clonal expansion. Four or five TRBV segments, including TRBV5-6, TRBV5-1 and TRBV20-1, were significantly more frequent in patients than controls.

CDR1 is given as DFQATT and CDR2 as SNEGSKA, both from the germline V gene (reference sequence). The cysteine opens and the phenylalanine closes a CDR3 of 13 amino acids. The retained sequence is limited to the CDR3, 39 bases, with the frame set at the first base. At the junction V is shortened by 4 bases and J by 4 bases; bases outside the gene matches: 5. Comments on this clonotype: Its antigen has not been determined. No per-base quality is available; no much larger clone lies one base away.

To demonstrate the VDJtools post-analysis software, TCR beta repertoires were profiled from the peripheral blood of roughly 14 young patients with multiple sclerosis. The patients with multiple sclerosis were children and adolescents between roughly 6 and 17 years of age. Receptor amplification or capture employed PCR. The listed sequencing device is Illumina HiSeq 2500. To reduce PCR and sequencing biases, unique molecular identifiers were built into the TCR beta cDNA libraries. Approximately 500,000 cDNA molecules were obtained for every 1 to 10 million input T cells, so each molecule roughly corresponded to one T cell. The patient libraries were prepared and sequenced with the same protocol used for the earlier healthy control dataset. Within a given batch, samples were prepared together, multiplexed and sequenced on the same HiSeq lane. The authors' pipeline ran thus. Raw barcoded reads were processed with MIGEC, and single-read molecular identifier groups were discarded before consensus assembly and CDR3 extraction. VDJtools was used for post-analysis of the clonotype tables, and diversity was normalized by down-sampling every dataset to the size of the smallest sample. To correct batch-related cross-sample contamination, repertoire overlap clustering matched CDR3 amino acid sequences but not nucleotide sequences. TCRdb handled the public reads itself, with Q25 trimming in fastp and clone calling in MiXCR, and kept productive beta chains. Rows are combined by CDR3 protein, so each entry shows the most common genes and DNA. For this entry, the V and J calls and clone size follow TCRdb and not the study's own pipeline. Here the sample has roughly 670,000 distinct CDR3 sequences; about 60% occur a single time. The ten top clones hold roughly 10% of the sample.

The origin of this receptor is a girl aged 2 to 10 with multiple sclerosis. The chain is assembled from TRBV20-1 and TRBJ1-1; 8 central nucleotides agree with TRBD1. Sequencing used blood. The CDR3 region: CSATGGVGTEAFF. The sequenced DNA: TGCAGTGCTACAGGGGGCGTCGGCACTGAAGCTTTCTTT.